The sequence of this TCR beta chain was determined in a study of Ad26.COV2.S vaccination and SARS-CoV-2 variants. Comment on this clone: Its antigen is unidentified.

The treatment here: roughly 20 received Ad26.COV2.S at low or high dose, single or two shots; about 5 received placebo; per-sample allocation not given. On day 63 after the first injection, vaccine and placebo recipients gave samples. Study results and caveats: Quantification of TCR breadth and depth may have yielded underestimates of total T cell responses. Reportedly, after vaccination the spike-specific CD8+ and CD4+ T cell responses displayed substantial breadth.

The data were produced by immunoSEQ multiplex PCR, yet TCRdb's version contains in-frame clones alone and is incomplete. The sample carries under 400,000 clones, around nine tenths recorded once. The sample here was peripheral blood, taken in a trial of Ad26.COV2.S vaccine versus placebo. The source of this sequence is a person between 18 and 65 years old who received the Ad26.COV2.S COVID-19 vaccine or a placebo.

The CDR3 protein is CATSIPGGGYNEQFF. CDR3 bases: TGTGCCACCTCCATCCCAGGGGGCGGTTACAATGAGCAGTTCTTC. V gene TRBV15 combines with J gene TRBJ2-1; 8 bases map to TRBD1. Losses at the gene ends were 8 bases for V and 4 bases for J; bases not matched to a gene: 10. Germline CDR1 LNHNV, CDR2 YYDKDF (reference sequence). This CDR3 spans 15 amino acids.